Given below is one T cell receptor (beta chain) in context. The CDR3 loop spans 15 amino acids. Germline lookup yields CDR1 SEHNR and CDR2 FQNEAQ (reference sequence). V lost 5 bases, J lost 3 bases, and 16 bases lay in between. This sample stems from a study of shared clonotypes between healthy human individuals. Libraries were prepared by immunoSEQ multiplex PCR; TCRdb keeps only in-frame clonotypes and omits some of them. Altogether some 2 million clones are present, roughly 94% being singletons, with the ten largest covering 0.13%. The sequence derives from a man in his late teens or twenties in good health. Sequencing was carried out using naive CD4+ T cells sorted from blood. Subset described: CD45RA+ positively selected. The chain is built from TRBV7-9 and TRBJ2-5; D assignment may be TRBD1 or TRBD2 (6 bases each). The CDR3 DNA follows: TGTGCCAGCAGCCTGGGGGGCAGGGAGAAAGAGACCCAGTACTTC. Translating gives CASSLGGREKETQYF. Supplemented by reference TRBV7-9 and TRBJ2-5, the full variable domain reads DTGVSQNPRHKITKRGQNVTFRCDPISEHNRLYWYRQTLGQGPEFLTYFQNEAQLEKSRLLSDRFSAERPKGSFSTLEIQRTEQGDSAMYLCASSLGGREKETQYFGPGTRLLVL.